This T cell receptor beta chain is from a study of blood T cell repertoires in COVID-19 (dated by TCRdb to the early 2020s). About the full investigation: Samples from collaborators originated in the United States, Italy and Spain and spanned both the acute and convalescent phases of COVID-19. The material from the prospective study consisted of cDNA or gDNA derived from T cells, B-cell-depleted T cells, or PBMCs. Deeply sampled blood TCRbeta repertoires from subjects exposed to, actively infected with, or recovered from COVID-19 were included in the dataset. The repertoires were released in a freely available public database meant as a resource for research on the immune response to SARS-CoV-2. Samples were obtained from the ongoing ImmuneRACE study (first 160 participants) and from some 1,200 subjects provided by 6 global collaborators. A de-identified subject ID, COVID-19 status, age in years and sex were almost always included in the sample metadata. Where available, HLA class I and class II types were obtained from metadata supplied by the sample provider rather than from assay-based typing. The paper's findings and limits, for the study overall: The quantity of clinical and demographic metadata differed by source and by participant and was supplied without curation.

In the prospective study, participants were roughly 18 to 95 years old, resided in 25 or so geographic areas of the United States, and were enrolled through a virtual design. Cohort assignment in the prospective study relied on participant-reported clinical history from a screening survey and a study questionnaire. In the prospective study, mobile phlebotomists collected whole blood, serum and a nasopharyngeal or oropharyngeal swab from each participant. Prospective study participants could optionally give additional blood draws and questionnaires over an approximately 2-month period. Before DNA extraction, blood samples from the prospective study were shipped at room temperature or frozen. Looking up the germline V gene (reference sequence) yields CDR1 MNHEY and CDR2 SMNVEV. The CDR3 holds 16 amino acids from the cysteine to the phenylalanine. Just CDR3 DNA is preserved here, 48 bases in frame from base 1. Clipping removes 2 bases from V and 0 bases from J, with 2 as the unmatched junction base count.

TCRbeta CDR3 regions were amplified from genomic DNA by means of the immunoSEQ Assay, a bias-controlled multiplex PCR. Per the source publication's procedure: The number of nucleated cells in each sample was estimated from the amplification of reference gene primers within the assay. Sequence reads were collapsed and filtered to measure the absolute abundance of every unique TCRbeta CDR3 rearrangement. For each sample, productive Simpson clonality was calculated by taking the square root of Simpson's diversity index across productive rearrangements. TCRdb took this table from immuneACCESS and kept in-frame rearrangements with V and J called. Such tables lack part of the clones; where checked against another copy, unresolved V genes explain under half of the gap, and the rest is unexplained. For V, J and clone size, that table is used; D and trimming come from the DNA. The sample table shows about 260,000 clones, and more than 80% are seen once. The ten largest clones take up about 4% of the sample.

This clone was seen only a few times. This receptor's antigen is unknown. Base qualities were left out, and no much larger clone turns up one base away. The clonotype was recovered from a woman aged 30 to 39 with acute COVID-19. The sequenced sample was PBMCs or T cells enriched from blood (not recorded which). Recombination linked TRBV27 to TRBJ2-1; a stretch of 9 junction bases matches TRBD1. The bases are TGTGCCAGCAGTTTAGGGACAGGGAGCTCCTACAATGAGCAGTTCTTC. Its translation is CASSLGTGSSYNEQFF.